The 31 T cell receptor beta chains given below trace back to one sample, sequenced in a study of T cell responses to AZD1222 COVID-19 vaccine. Assay: immunoSEQ multiplex PCR; the TCRdb copy retains only in-frame clones and omits some. This table has about 94,000 clones, around 85% appearing once. This sample comprised peripheral blood, obtained 28 days after the second AZD1222 dose. The receptors originated from an adult who received the AZD1222 COVID-19 vaccine.

The V gene is TRBV10-1, the J gene TRBJ2-3, with TRBD2 identical over 12 bases. Losses at the gene ends were 8 bases for V and 5 bases for J; bases not matched to a gene: 5. From germline, CDR1 is WNHNN and CDR2 SYGVQD (reference sequence). The CDR3 sequence is 14 residues long. The CDR3 DNA sequence: TGCGCCAGCTGGGCGACTAGCGGGAGAGATACGCAGTATTTT. This translates into CASWATSGRDTQYF.

This clone was detected once. The chain links TRBV27 to TRBJ2-7; D might be TRBD2 (6 bases). The V gene lost 8 bases and the J gene lost 2 bases, with 16 bases spanning the gap. The germline CDR1 and CDR2 sequences are MNHEY and SMNVEV (reference sequence). CDR3 length equals 14 residues. CDR3 sequence reads: CASGFFGRTYEQYF. CDR3 nucleotides: TGTGCCAGCGGGTTCTTCGGGAGAACCTACGAGCAGTACTTC.

The chain links TRBV28 to TRBJ2-3; a weak D match, TRBD2 (5 bases). The ends were cut back, 8 bases at V and 4 bases at J, with 10 bases in the middle. CDR1 MDHEN and CDR2 SYDVKM come from the germline V gene. CDR3 length: 12 residues. This CDR3 reads CASVGSADTQYF. The CDR3 DNA is TGTGCCAGCGTTGGTAGCGCAGATACGCAGTATTTT.

This clone has a handful of counts. This chain connects TRBV6-1 to TRBJ1-1; maybe TRBD1 (5 bases). The CDR3 totals 16 residues. Per germline, CDR1 MNHNS and CDR2 SASEGT. The germline V and J ends were trimmed by 2 bases and 2 bases, with 15 bases remaining between them. CDR3 sequence reads: CASSERQFPFNTEAFF. CDR3 DNA sequence: TGTGCCAGCAGTGAAAGACAGTTCCCCTTTAACACTGAAGCTTTCTTT.

The genes are TRBV2 and TRBJ1-5; no firm D call. This CDR3 region has 15 residues. Germline assignment: CDR1 SNHLY and CDR2 FYNNEI. Trimming left V 4 bases short and J 3 bases short, with 13 bases between. CDR3 sequence (DNA): TGTGCCAGCAGTGGGTTAGGAGGGATCAATCAGCCCCAGCATTTT. Its protein product is CASSGLGGINQPQHF.

This chain uses TRBV24-1 with TRBJ2-3; 7 positions match TRBD1. Germline CDR1 and CDR2: KGHDR and SFDVKD. V lost 4 bases and J lost 4; bases outside the gene matches: 4. CDR3 length: 14 amino acids. Here the CDR3 DNA reads TGTGCCACCAGTGACGCTGGGACAGCAGATACGCAGTATTTT. Protein product: CATSDAGTADTQYF.

The chain carries TRBV9 and TRBJ2-2; 12 positions agree with TRBD2. Germline loops: CDR1 SGDLS, CDR2 YYNGEE. J gave up 6 bases and V 0 bases, and 9 bases lay outside the gene matches. The CDR3 sequence is 18 residues long. CDR3 nucleotide sequence: TGTGCCAGCAGCGTAGGCGGACTAGCGGGACTAGGCGCCGGGGAGCTGTTTTTT. It specifies CASSVGGLAGLGAGELFF. The variable domain in full, with the rest retrieved from reference TRBV9 and TRBJ2-2, is DSGVTQTPKHLITATGQRVTLRCSPRSGDLSVYWYQQSLDQGLQFLIQYYNGEERAKGNILERFSAQQFPDLHSELNLSSLELGDSALYFCASSVGGLAGLGAGELFFGEGSRLTVL.

The V call is TRBV18, the J call TRBJ2-2; 7 nucleotides agree with TRBD2. Germline CDR1 is KGHSH and CDR2 is LQKENI. V gave up 5 bases and J gave up 5 bases; unmatched junction bases: 11. The CDR3 is 16 amino acids. The CDR3 bases are TGTGCCAGCTCAATGATCAACGCGGGGGAAACCGGGGAGCTGTTTTTT. Amino acid sequence: CASSMINAGETGELFF.

V and J are TRBV19 and TRBJ1-3; D call uncertain. This CDR3 contains 16 residues. Trimming removed 5 bases at V and 0 bases at J, with 14 bases between. Germline V gene data show CDR1 as LNHDA and CDR2 as SQIVND (reference sequence). This CDR3 reads CASSYHRTNSGNTIYF. CDR3 nucleotides: TGTGCCAGTAGTTATCACAGAACCAACTCTGGAAACACCATATATTTT.

The genes are TRBV7-9 and TRBJ2-5; a weak D match, TRBD1 (7 bases). The CDR3 runs 14 residues. The ends were cut back, 7 bases at V and 5 bases at J, with 17 bases in the middle. Germline V gene sequence: CDR1 SEHNR, CDR2 FQNEAQ (reference sequence). The CDR3 DNA follows: TGTGCCAGCAACCCAGGGGGGCCGGGGGAGACCCAGTACTTC. This codes for CASNPGGPGETQYF.

This clone was seen only a few times. The chain couples TRBV24-1 to TRBJ2-2, with D tentatively TRBD1 or TRBD2 (5 bases each). CDR3 size: 17 residues. The germline gives CDR1 KGHDR, CDR2 SFDVKD. V was cut by 3 bases and J by 5 bases, with 18 bases left in between. The CDR3 reads CATSDLNTGLETGELFF. Here the CDR3 DNA reads TGTGCCACCAGTGATCTCAATACAGGACTCGAGACCGGGGAGCTGTTTTTT.

This chain uses TRBV2 with TRBJ2-7, with D unresolved. Trimming left V 6 bases short and J 3 bases short, with 15 bases between. The length of the CDR3 is 14 residues. The germline CDR1 and CDR2 sequences are SNHLY and FYNNEI. CDR3 protein: CASRRFARSYEQYF. DNA of the CDR3: TGTGCCAGCAGGCGGTTTGCTCGTAGCTACGAGCAGTACTTC. Together with reference TRBV2 and TRBJ2-7, the CDR3 gives the full variable domain: EPEVTQTPSHQVTQMGQEVILRCVPISNHLYFYWYRQILGQKVEFLVSFYNNEISEKSEIFDDQFSVERPDGSNFTLKIRSTKLEDSAMYFCASRRFARSYEQYFGPGTRLTVT.

The genes are TRBV25-1 and TRBJ2-7, with 9 bases lining up with TRBD2. CDR1 and CDR2 from the germline V gene are MGHDK and SYGVNS. This CDR3 contains 14 residues. The V segment lost 4 bases and the J segment 0 bases; nucleotides outside the gene matches: 1. The CDR3 spells CASSGSGSSYEQYF. The CDR3 coding sequence is TGTGCCAGCAGTGGTAGCGGGAGCTCCTACGAGCAGTACTTC.

CDR3 in DNA: TGTGCCAGCAGTTACAATCCGGGAGGGCCCCACGAGCAGTACTTC. Protein sequence: CASSYNPGGPHEQYF. This chain links TRBV6-2 or TRBV6-3 with TRBJ2-7, with 8 bases matching TRBD2. Per germline, CDR1 MNHEY and CDR2 SVGEGT. The V segment lost 2 bases and the J segment 5 bases; nucleotides outside the gene matches: 8. The CDR3 length is 15 residues.

The chain recombines TRBV5-4 with TRBJ2-7; 7 bases are a match to TRBD1. Germline V CDR1 and CDR2: SGHNT, YYREEE (reference sequence). The CDR3 spans 14 residues. The trim removed 4 bases at V and 3 bases at J, leaving 7 bases unmatched. DNA for the CDR3: TGTGCCAGCAGCAGTCAGGGGGTTTACTACGAGCAGTACTTC. It translates to CASSSQGVYYEQYF. The whole variable domain, filled in from reference TRBV5-4 and TRBJ2-7, reads ETGVTQSPTHLIKTRGQQVTLRCSSQSGHNTVSWYQQALGQGPQFIFQYYREEENGRGNFPPRFSGLQFPNYSSELNVNALELDDSALYLCASSSQGVYYEQYFGPGTRLTVT.

V and J are TRBV28 and TRBJ1-3; 11 nucleotides line up with TRBD1. Per germline, CDR1 MDHEN and CDR2 SYDVKM. With 11 bases clipped from V and 4 bases from J, the junction kept 4 bases outside the gene matches. The CDR3 has 13 amino acids. In DNA, the CDR3 is TGTGCCGGACAGGGGGCAGCGGGAAACACCATATATTTT. Encoded protein: CAGQGAAGNTIYF. The whole variable domain, remainder taken from reference TRBV28 and TRBJ1-3, is DVKVTQSSRYLVKRTGEKVFLECVQDMDHENMFWYRQDPGLGLRLIYFSYDVKMKEKGDIPEGYSVSREKKERFSLILESASTNQTSMYLCAGQGAAGNTIYFGEGSWLTVV.

V and J are TRBV9 and TRBJ2-7, with 7 bases fitting TRBD2. V lost 3 bases to trimming and J lost 2 bases; unmatched junction nucleotides: 8. The length of the CDR3 is 15 residues. CDR1 and CDR2 (germline): SGDLS, YYNGEE. CDR3 region: CASSGLTAGPYEQYF. CDR3 in DNA: TGTGCCAGCAGCGGGTTGACAGCGGGGCCCTACGAGCAGTACTTC.

V usage is TRBV18 and J usage is TRBJ1-5, with D possibly being TRBD1 (5 bases). The CDR3 spans 15 residues. V shed 6 bases and J shed 5 bases, with 17 bases lying between them. Germline V gives CDR1 KGHSH, CDR2 LQKENI. The CDR3 loop is CASSLVQGIDQPQHF. The CDR3 nucleotides are TGTGCCAGCTCTTTGGTTCAGGGAATCGATCAGCCCCAGCATTTT.

In its sample, this clone was seen a few times. The genes are TRBV4-2 and TRBJ1-2; 9 bases are a match to TRBD1. CDR1 and CDR2 (germline): LGHNA, YNFKEQ. V lost 4 bases to trimming and J lost 1 base; unmatched junction nucleotides: 4. The CDR3 extends over 15 amino acids. The CDR3: CASSPQDRGNYGYTF. The CDR3 bases are TGTGCCAGCAGCCCCCAGGACAGGGGTAACTATGGCTACACCTTC.

The CDR3: CASSPAGTSGYNEQFF. The CDR3 DNA follows: TGCGCCAGCAGCCCCGCCGGGACTAGCGGCTACAATGAGCAGTTCTTC. The chain joins TRBV5-1 to TRBJ2-1; 11 nucleotides match TRBD2. V shed 4 bases, J shed 3 bases, and the junction held 6 bases outside the gene matches. The CDR3 totals 16 residues. Germline CDR1 is SGHRS and CDR2 is YFSETQ.

The rearrangement links TRBV6-5 to TRBJ2-7, with D possibly being TRBD2 (6 bases). Per germline, CDR1 MNHEY and CDR2 SVGAGI. V lost 2 bases and J lost 5, with 13 bases in between. This CDR3 has 14 residues. In DNA, the CDR3 is TGTGCCAGCAGTTACCGGGGGTATCGTGACGAGCAGTACTTC. It codes for CASSYRGYRDEQYF.

The V and J genes are TRBV7-3 and TRBJ2-7, with a weak D call TRBD1 (5 bases). The CDR3 sequence is 12 residues long. V lost 5 bases to trimming and J lost 7 bases, with 12 bases between them. The germline CDR1 and CDR2 sequences are SGHTA and FQGTGA. CDR3 loop: CASSLGVPEQYF. The CDR3 DNA follows: TGTGCCAGCAGCCTAGGGGTCCCTGAGCAGTACTTC.

The V call is TRBV10-3, the J call TRBJ2-1; the D is unclear. CDR1 ENHRY and CDR2 SYGVKD come from the germline V gene. V dropped 3 bases and J dropped 0 bases, with 12 bases sitting between them. There are 16 residues in the CDR3. CDR3 DNA sequence: TGTGCCATCAGTGACAGACGCAAGAGCTCCTACAATGAGCAGTTCTTC. This gives the protein CAISDRRKSSYNEQFF.

The V gene is TRBV7-8, the J gene TRBJ2-2, with D unresolved. This CDR3 is 12 amino acids long. CDR1 SGHVS and CDR2 FQNEAQ come from the germline V gene. The V gene lost 4 bases and the J gene lost 4 bases, with 4 bases spanning the gap. The CDR3 is CASSWSTGELFF. CDR3 sequence (DNA): TGTGCCAGCAGCTGGAGCACCGGGGAGCTGTTTTTT. Full variable domain (outside the CDR3, taken from reference TRBV7-8 and TRBJ2-2): GAGVSQSPRYKVAKRGQDVALRCDPISGHVSLFWYQQALGQGPEFLTYFQNEAQLDKSGLPSDRFFAERPEGSVSTLKIQRTQQEDSAVYLCASSWSTGELFFGEGSRLTVL.

The rearrangement links TRBV28 to TRBJ2-3; TRBD1 agrees at 7 bases. Per the germline V gene, CDR1 is MDHEN and CDR2 is SYDVKM. Losses at the gene ends were 7 bases for V and 2 bases for J; bases not matched to a gene: 9. The CDR3 extends over 15 amino acids. The CDR3 loop reads CASTSLGTATDTQYF. Written as DNA, the CDR3 is TGTGCCAGCACGTCCCTTGGGACAGCCACAGATACGCAGTATTTT.

The chain employs TRBV20-1 and TRBJ2-7, with 9 positions matching TRBD1. The CDR3 sequence is 11 residues long. The V gene's germline CDR1 is DFQATT and CDR2 SNEGSKA (reference sequence). V lost 6 bases, J lost 8 bases, and 5 bases stayed unmatched. CDR3 sequence (DNA): TGCAGTGCAGGGGGACAGGGCAAGCAGTACTTC. Translated, it gives CSAGGQGKQYF.

The rearrangement uses TRBV2 and TRBJ2-3; D possibly corresponds to TRBD2 (5 bases). CDR1 is SNHLY, CDR2 FYNNEI, per germline. Trimming took 4 bases from V and 4 from J, leaving 21 bases between them. This CDR3 has 17 residues. In DNA form, the CDR3 reads TGTGCCAGCAGTGTAGGCGGACTCGGCAGAAGGCCAGATACGCAGTATTTT. Protein product: CASSVGGLGRRPDTQYF.

V gene TRBV5-5 combines with J gene TRBJ2-5, with D maybe TRBD1 (5 bases). CDR1 and CDR2 from the germline V gene are SGHKS and YYEKEE (reference sequence). Trimming took off 0 bases at V and 5 bases at J, with 11 bases between the two ends. The CDR3 totals 14 residues. The CDR3 bases are TGTGCCAGCAGCTTGGTAGGGGCGGCGGAGACCCAGTACTTC. It encodes CASSLVGAAETQYF. Looking up the rest from reference TRBV5-5 and TRBJ2-5 gives the full variable domain: DAGVTQSPTHLIKTRGQQVTLRCSPISGHKSVSWYQQVLGQGPQFIFQYYEKEERGRGNFPDRFSARQFPNYSSELNVNALLLGDSALYLCASSLVGAAETQYFGPGTRLLVL.

This chain links TRBV18 with TRBJ1-2; a weak D match, TRBD1 (6 bases). The V and J ends lost 2 bases and 6 bases respectively, with 13 bases between them. This CDR3 is built from 14 residues. Germline loops: CDR1 KGHSH, CDR2 LQKENI. The CDR3 loop reads CASSPNGGENGYTF. The CDR3 coding sequence is TGTGCCAGCTCACCAAACGGGGGCGAAAATGGCTACACCTTC.

This clone has only one observation. CDR3 bases: TGTGCCAGCAGTACGACAGGGGTCCCAGATACGCAGTATTTT. This translates into CASSTTGVPDTQYF. The chain is built from TRBV2 and TRBJ2-3; 8 bases line up with TRBD1. CDR3 size: 14 residues. Germline CDR1 and CDR2: SNHLY and FYNNEI. V lost 5 bases to trimming and J lost 4 bases; unmatched junction nucleotides: 5.

The CDR3 nucleotides read TGTGCCACCGGGGCAGGCCCTCAAGAGACCCAGTACTTC. Its translation is CATGAGPQETQYF. V gene TRBV15 combines with J gene TRBJ2-5; D perhaps matches TRBD1 (5 bases). Per the germline V gene, CDR1 is LNHNV and CDR2 is YYDKDF (reference sequence). The CDR3 has 13 amino acids. V lost 8 bases and J 2 bases, leaving 12 bases between the germline ends. The full variable domain, in which reference TRBV15 and TRBJ2-5 provide the parts outside the CDR3, is DAMVIQNPRYQVTQFGKPVTLSCSQTLNHNVMYWYQQKSSQAPKLLFHYYDKDFNNEADTPDNFQSRRPNTSFCFLDIRSPGLGDTAMYLCATGAGPQETQYFGPGTRLLVL.